This T cell receptor (beta chain) is from a study of T cells in narcolepsy (dated by TCRdb to 2016 to 2019). The study in broad terms: Patients with narcolepsy type 1 or type 2 (NT1, NT2) were enrolled in the study together with healthy control donors. Autoreactive T cells targeting hypocretin neuron self-antigens (hypocretin, TRIB2) were sought in narcolepsy patients, and TCR Vbeta sequencing was used to track clonotypes in blood and CSF. The paper's findings and limits, for the study overall: According to the report, autoreactive clonotypes were detected serially in the blood of the same patients and of different patients, but not in healthy controls. HCRT-specific and TRIB2-specific autoreactive clonotypes were highlighted in plots that compared CD4+ T cell clonotypes in CSF versus blood from the same patient. Numbers of sequenced blood memory CD4+ clonotypes were comparable, with averages of some 40,000 in patients and 30,000 to 35,000 in controls. Certain blood memory CD4+ repertoires from patients and controls had no sequences that matched autoreactive T cell clones.

Library preparation used the immunoSEQ multiplex PCR assay. In TCRdb, the immuneACCESS table is reduced to in-frame sequences with V and J assigned. These tables do not hold every clone; where another copy was compared, an unresolved V gene accounts for under half, and the others remain unexplained. The sample profile shows about 21,000 clones; roughly 94% of them were found once. Roughly 1% of the sample is held by the ten biggest clonotypes. For TCR Vbeta sequencing, memory CD4+ T cells were sorted ex vivo from the peripheral blood of narcolepsy patients and healthy controls. A remark on this clone: Its cognate antigen has yet to be identified. Base qualities are not provided; no much larger clone lies one nucleotide away.

Per the germline V gene (reference sequence), SEHNR is the CDR1 and FQNEAQ is the CDR2. At the junction V is shortened by 2 bases and J by 2 bases, with 14 bases in between. The CDR3, cysteine through phenylalanine, is 16 amino acids long. The entry retains the CDR3 DNA only, 48 bases that are in frame from base 1. This receptor was taken from a human donor with narcolepsy. The specimen was CD45RA- memory CD4+ T cells from PBMCs. The sample's cell subset or site label, in plain terms: memory T cells sorted ex vivo from peripheral blood. The sequence joins TRBV7-9 to TRBJ2-3; TRBD2 is possibly the D segment (6 matching bases). CDR3 reads: CASSLTSGQYTDTQYF. The nucleotide sequence reads TGTGCCAGCAGCTTAACCAGCGGGCAATACACAGATACGCAGTATTTT.